The 6 T cell receptor beta chains below all came from one sample that was sequenced in a study of blood T cell repertoires in COVID-19. Libraries were prepared by immunoSEQ multiplex PCR; TCRdb keeps only in-frame clonotypes and omits some of them. The table lists roughly 330,000 clones, approximately 90% of them singletons. Source material: peripheral blood. The receptors originated from a young man with COVID-19, enrolled during active disease.

This chain links TRBV11-3 with TRBJ2-1; 8 positions match TRBD2. CDR3 size: 13 residues. The trim removed 6 bases at V and 5 bases at J, leaving 3 bases unmatched. The germline gives CDR1 SGHNT, CDR2 YENEEA. The CDR3 coding sequence is TGTGCCAGCAGTGAGCGGGGGAACAATGAGCAGTTCTTC. This translates into CASSERGNNEQFF.

This clone was detected ten times or more. V usage is TRBV11-3 and J usage is TRBJ2-1, with D uncertain. The V end was cut by 0 bases, the J end by 15 bases, with 12 bases between. CDR1 is SGHNT and CDR2 is YENEEA in the germline V gene. This CDR3 region has 12 residues. Written as DNA, the CDR3 is TGTGCCAGCAGCTTAGAAAGGTCTAGGCCGTTCTTC. Translation: CASSLERSRPFF.

This chain links TRBV27 with TRBJ1-5, with D maybe TRBD1 (5 bases). Germline V gene data show CDR1 as MNHEY and CDR2 as SMNVEV (reference sequence). Trimming cost V 2 bases and J 7 bases, with 12 bases left between them. The CDR3 length is 14 residues. CDR3 coding DNA: TGTGCCAGCAGTTTAGCAGGAGGGGAACAGCCCCAGCATTTT. It encodes CASSLAGGEQPQHF.

The genes are TRBV5-6 and TRBJ2-1; TRBD1 matches at 9 bases. Germline V gene data show CDR1 as SGHDT and CDR2 as YYEEEE. V lost 3 bases and J lost 3; bases outside the gene matches: 10. The CDR3 sequence is 17 residues long. In nucleotides, the CDR3 is TGTGCCAGCAGCTCACTCAAGAGGGACAGGGTCTACAATGAGCAGTTCTTC. As protein: CASSSLKRDRVYNEQFF.

The genes are TRBV3-1 (or the pseudogene TRBV3-2) and TRBJ2-1; D is uncertain. Germline CDR1 is LGHDT and CDR2 is YNNKEL (reference sequence). The CDR3 has 15 residues. With 5 bases removed from V and 2 bases from J, the gap between germline ends came to 13 bases. CDR3 coding DNA: TGTGCCAGCAGCTCCAACGGTTTACCCTACAATGAGCAGTTCTTC. Translated, it gives CASSSNGLPYNEQFF.

This chain uses TRBV7-3 with TRBJ2-3, with D tentatively TRBD1 (6 bases). The CDR3 is made up of 16 amino acids. With 1 base removed from V and 6 bases from J, the gap between germline ends came to 17 bases. The germline CDR1 and CDR2 sequences are SGHTA and FQGTGA. The CDR3 DNA sequence: TGTGCCAGCAGCTTAAAGGTCAGGGGAACATCGGATACGCAGTATTTT. This encodes CASSLKVRGTSDTQYF.